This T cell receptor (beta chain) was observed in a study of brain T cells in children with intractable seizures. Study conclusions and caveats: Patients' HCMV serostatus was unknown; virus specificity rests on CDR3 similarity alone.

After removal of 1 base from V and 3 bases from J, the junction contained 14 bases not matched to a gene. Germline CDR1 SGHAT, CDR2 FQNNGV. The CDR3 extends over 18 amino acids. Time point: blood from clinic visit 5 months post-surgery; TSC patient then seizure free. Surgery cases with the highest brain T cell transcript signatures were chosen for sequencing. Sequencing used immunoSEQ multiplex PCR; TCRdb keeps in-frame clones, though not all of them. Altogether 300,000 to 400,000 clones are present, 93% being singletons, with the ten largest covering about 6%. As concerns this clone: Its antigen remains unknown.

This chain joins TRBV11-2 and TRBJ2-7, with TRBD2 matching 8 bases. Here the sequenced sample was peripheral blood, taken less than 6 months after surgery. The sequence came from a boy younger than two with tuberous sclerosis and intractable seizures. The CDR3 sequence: CASSLGAFLAGTDYEQYF. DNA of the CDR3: TGTGCCAGCAGCTTAGGGGCGTTTTTAGCGGGAACAGACTACGAGCAGTACTTC.